These 6 T cell receptor beta chains were sequenced from one sample in a study of T cell changes during pregnancy in multiple sclerosis. Some clones are missing from TCRdb's copy, which holds only in-frame ones; the method was immunoSEQ multiplex PCR. The sample shows 60,000 to 65,000 clones, about 90% of them seen only once. The specimen comprised peripheral blood, sampled in the second trimester of pregnancy. These receptors were taken from a female donor in good health, enrolled as a control in a pregnancy study.

Here the CDR3 DNA reads TGCGCCAGCAGCCAAACTGCGGCTAGCGGGCCATCCTACGAGCAGTACTTC. Its protein product is CASSQTAASGPSYEQYF. The V and J genes are TRBV4-1 and TRBJ2-7; 8 positions match TRBD2. CDR3 length: 17 amino acids. Per the germline V gene, CDR1 is MGHRA and CDR2 is YSYEKL. Unmatched junction bases numbered 10, after V lost 2 bases and J lost 1 base.

The CDR3 DNA reads TGTGCCAGCAGCTTCTCTAGCGTACTCTACGAGCAGTACTTC. As protein: CASSFSSVLYEQYF. The chain recombines TRBV21-1 with TRBJ2-7; TRBD2 is taken as the D call from the table, unchecked against the DNA. TRBV21-1 has pseudogene status. This CDR3 spans 14 amino acids.

This chain uses TRBV9 with TRBJ1-1; the D gene is possibly TRBD1 (5 bases). V dropped 2 bases and J dropped 3 bases, with 8 bases sitting between them. CDR3 length: 13 residues. Germline V CDR1 and CDR2: SGDLS, YYNGEE. CDR3 residues: CASSVGHYTEAFF. CDR3 bases: TGTGCCAGCAGCGTTGGACACTACACTGAAGCTTTCTTT. Looking up the rest from reference TRBV9 and TRBJ1-1 gives the full variable domain: DSGVTQTPKHLITATGQRVTLRCSPRSGDLSVYWYQQSLDQGLQFLIQYYNGEERAKGNILERFSAQQFPDLHSELNLSSLELGDSALYFCASSVGHYTEAFFGQGTRLTVV.

This sequence joins TRBV30 and TRBJ2-1; a possible D gene is TRBD2 (5 bases). Trimming shortened V by 1 base and J by 4 bases, and 11 bases separated the two germline ends. Germline CDR1 and CDR2: GTSNPN and SVGIG (reference sequence). The CDR3 loop spans 14 amino acids. The CDR3 here is CAWSALTGYNEQFF. The CDR3 nucleotides read TGTGCCTGGAGTGCCCTTACGGGGTACAATGAGCAGTTCTTC.

The chain uses TRBV27 and TRBJ1-2; unclear D gene. There are 14 residues in the CDR3. Germline loops: CDR1 MNHEY, CDR2 SMNVEV (reference sequence). V shed 4 bases and J shed 7 bases, with 16 bases lying between them. Here the CDR3 reads CASSSYGGEGGYTF. CDR3 nucleotide sequence: TGTGCCAGCAGTTCCTACGGCGGAGAGGGTGGCTACACCTTC.

The chain has TRBV7-2 and TRBJ2-2; TRBD2 matches at 13 bases. CDR1 and CDR2 from the germline V gene are SGHTA and FQGNSA. This CDR3 region has 19 residues. J gave up 1 base and V 4 bases, and 9 bases lay outside the gene matches. The DNA of the CDR3 is TGTGCCAGCAGCTCCAAGACTAGCGGGAGGCTACTGAACACCGGGGAGCTGTTTTTT. Protein product: CASSSKTSGRLLNTGELFF.